The subject of this entry is one T cell receptor beta chain. Its antigen is currently unknown. Germline V gene lookup returns CDR1 SEHNR and CDR2 FQNEAQ (reference sequence). With 5 bases clipped from V and 9 bases from J, the junction kept 6 bases outside the gene matches. The CDR3 totals 12 residues. The data derive from a study of radiation and T cells in renal cell carcinoma. The repertoire was sequenced with immunoSEQ multiplex PCR; TCRdb's copy has only in-frame clones and lacks some. The repertoire holds 130,000 or so clones, with roughly 83% as singletons. Broader study findings: From baseline, blood top tumor clonotypes peaked at 2 weeks post-radiation. Pretreatment tumor biopsies were lacking, so baseline clonotypes are unknown.

Time point of the sample: baseline pretreatment blood. Indicated treatment: 15 Gy SBRT to primary tumor, nephrectomy 4 weeks later. The gene calls are TRBV7-9 and TRBJ2-5; TRBD2 matches at 7 bases. This clonotype originated in a woman aged 45-59 years with renal cell carcinoma. Material: blood, obtained from a patient whose treatment included radiotherapy and nephrectomy. The CDR3 DNA reads as TGTGCCAGCAGCGTGGTGGGGGGGGCCCAGTACTTC. As protein: CASSVVGGAQYF.